The table lists the clone carrying this T cell receptor beta chain with a few counts. Its antigen is still unknown. TCRdb's table, derived via immunoSEQ multiplex PCR, lists solely in-frame clones and lacks some. The profile shows 30,000 to 40,000 clones, 76% of them singletons. This sample was included in a study of PD-1 blockade in classical Hodgkin lymphoma. Across the whole study: Nivolumab was administered to patients intravenously at 3 mg/kg every 2 weeks.

Study-wide points: Similar baseline diversity was found in complete responders and newly diagnosed patients. Newly diagnosed patients were said to have less baseline TCR diversity than healthy donors did.

Brentuximab vedotin exposure varied among the patients, all of whom had relapsed after autologous stem cell transplantation. The sequence was obtained from a human donor with classical Hodgkin lymphoma. The sample was peripheral blood mononuclear cells (PBMCs), taken at baseline.

In nucleotides, the CDR3 is TGTGCCAGCAGCCCGATAACAGGGAAATTGGCAACTAATGAAAAACTGTTTTTT. Translated, it gives CASSPITGKLATNEKLFF. The chain links TRBV27 to TRBJ1-4; the D gene is possibly TRBD1 (6 bases). Looked up from germline, CDR1 is MNHEY and CDR2 is SMNVEV (reference sequence). The CDR3 runs to 18 residues. Trimming pared 6 bases from V and 0 bases from J, leaving 20 bases between.